Presented here are 30 T cell receptor beta chains from one specimen sequenced in a study of neurological immune-mediated disorders (dated by TCRdb to the late 2010s). Libraries were made using 5' RACE. Sequencing took place on an Illumina HiSeq 2500. TCRdb reprocessed the public reads (quality trimming at Q25 with fastp, clone calling with MiXCR) and kept in-frame beta chains. When rows share a CDR3 protein, they turn into one entry using the most common DNA and genes. The sample data list 65,000 to 95,000 distinct CDR3 sequences, and around 4.6% of these were observed just once. The ten largest clonotypes hold around 2.3% of the sample. The source material was PBMCs. These receptors came from a woman aged 25 to 39 with multiple sclerosis.

A word on this clonotype: This could be a read error, since a much larger clone is one nucleotide away. The genes are TRBV7-9 and TRBJ1-1; tentative D call: TRBD1 (6 bases). The CDR3 runs 15 residues. Looked up from germline, CDR1 is SEHNR and CDR2 is FQNEAQ (reference sequence). As DNA, the CDR3 is TGTGTCAGCAGCATTAACTACAGGGAGAACACTGAAGCTTTCTTT. Translated: CVSSINYRENTEAFF.

At least ten counts were recorded for this clonotype. V usage is TRBV20-1 and J usage is TRBJ2-3; unclear D gene. This CDR3 spans 14 amino acids. Germline loops: CDR1 DFQATT, CDR2 SNEGSKA (reference sequence). Trimming left V 1 base short and J 2 bases short, with 10 bases between. The CDR3 DNA is TGCAGTGCTAGAGGTCAAGGGAACACAGATACGCAGTATTTT. Its protein is CSARGQGNTDTQYF.

This clonotype showed up many times. The CDR3 is CSATGQGGFGTEAFF. In nucleotides, the CDR3 is TGCAGTGCCACGGGACAGGGGGGATTTGGCACTGAAGCTTTCTTT. J is TRBJ1-1 and V is TRBV20-1, with 11 bases fitting TRBD1. Germline values: CDR1 DFQATT, CDR2 SNEGSKA (reference sequence). The V and J ends lost 6 bases and 4 bases, in that order; junction bases with no gene match: 10. The CDR3 is 15 residues long.

This clonotype showed up many times. The V call is TRBV28, the J call TRBJ2-1; D unresolved. Trimming took off 6 bases at V and 6 bases at J, with 12 bases between the two ends. Germline CDR1 reads MDHEN; CDR2 reads SYDVKM. The CDR3 contains 13 residues. CDR3 in amino acids: CASSHALSNEQFF. The CDR3 DNA reads as TGTGCCAGCAGCCATGCTTTAAGCAATGAGCAGTTCTTC.

V and J are TRBV5-1 and TRBJ2-1, with D maybe TRBD1 (6 bases). The CDR3 covers 16 residues. Trimming left V 5 bases short and J 0 bases short, with 15 bases between. CDR1 and CDR2 from the germline V gene are SGHRS and YFSETQ. In DNA form, the CDR3 reads TGCGCCAGCAGACTAACAACAGGGAGCTCCTACAATGAGCAGTTCTTC. This codes for CASRLTTGSSYNEQFF. Together with reference TRBV5-1 and TRBJ2-1, the CDR3 gives the full variable domain: KAGVTQTPRYLIKTRGQQVTLSCSPISGHRSVSWYQQTPGQGLQFLFEYFSETQRNKGNFPGRFSGRQFSNSRSEMNVSTLELGDSALYLCASRLTTGSSYNEQFFGPGTRLTVL.

In its sample, this clonotype was seen many times. The chain couples TRBV20-1 to TRBJ2-1, with 7 bases fitting TRBD2. The junction had 10 bases not matched to a gene; V was cut back by 6 bases and J by 2 bases. Germline V CDR1 and CDR2: DFQATT, SNEGSKA (reference sequence). The CDR3 sequence is 15 residues long. Written as DNA, the CDR3 is TGCAGTGCCCCCCTTCTGGCGGGGGCCTACAATGAGCAGTTCTTC. It codes for CSAPLLAGAYNEQFF.

This clonotype is labeled as medium-sized (0.01 to 0.1%). The chain recombines TRBV12-3 or TRBV12-4 with TRBJ2-1; either TRBD1 or TRBD2 may fit D (5 bases each). The CDR3 contains 19 residues. Trimming removed 3 bases from V and 4 bases from J, with 25 bases in between. DNA of the CDR3: TGTGCCAGCAGTTTTTTCATCGAGGTAGGGGACCGCCGATACAATGAGCAGTTCTTC. Translation gives CASSFFIEVGDRRYNEQFF.

A word on this clonotype: A read error may account for a junction end that differs from germline. The chain employs TRBV29-1 and TRBJ2-1; no reliable D call. The V gene's germline CDR1 is SQVTM and CDR2 ANQGSEA. The CDR3 sequence is 11 residues long. The CDR3 DNA follows: TGCAGCGTTGTAAGCTACGATGAGCAGTTCTTC. It translates to CSVVSYDEQFF.

This clonotype was recorded many times. V and J are TRBV5-1 and TRBJ2-7; either TRBD1 or TRBD2 may supply D (6 bases each). V was cut by 1 base and J by 0 bases, with 14 bases left in between. CDR3 size: 16 residues. Germline values: CDR1 SGHRS, CDR2 YFSETQ. CDR3 DNA: TGCGCCAGCAGCTTGTACCCGGGGGCTTTCTCCTACGAGCAGTACTTC. Its translation is CASSLYPGAFSYEQYF. Based on the CDR3 plus reference TRBV5-1 and TRBJ2-7, the full variable domain is KAGVTQTPRYLIKTRGQQVTLSCSPISGHRSVSWYQQTPGQGLQFLFEYFSETQRNKGNFPGRFSGRQFSNSRSEMNVSTLELGDSALYLCASSLYPGAFSYEQYFGPGTRLTVT.

In its sample, this clonotype was seen many times. V is TRBV11-2 and J is TRBJ1-1; TRBD1 is a possible D gene (5 bases). Germline-derived CDR1 and CDR2 are SGHAT and FQNNGV. Trimming removed 1 base at V and 7 bases at J, with 10 bases between. CDR3 size: 13 residues. The CDR3 nucleotides are TGTGCCAGCAGCTTAGCCGGGACCCATGAAGCTTTCTTT. Amino acid sequence: CASSLAGTHEAFF.

This clonotype was recorded at least ten times. The chain uses TRBV5-1 and TRBJ2-6; unclear D gene. V was shortened by 1 base and J by 0 bases, with 2 bases between the two germline ends. This CDR3 is built from 14 residues. Germline V lookup: CDR1 SGHRS, CDR2 YFSETQ. The DNA of the CDR3 is TGCGCCAGCAGCTTGTTCTCTGGGGCCAACGTCCTGACTTTC. It encodes CASSLFSGANVLTF.

This clonotype has ten or more counts. Germline is not matched at one junction end, which may reflect a read error. The rearrangement uses TRBV6-5 and TRBJ2-1, with 9 positions matching TRBD1. This CDR3 comprises 14 residues. Germline V gene sequence: CDR1 MNHEY, CDR2 SVGAGI. CDR3 nucleotide sequence: TGTGCCAGCAGTTATGCCACCGGACAGGGGCGAATGATCTTC. This sequence encodes CASSYATGQGRMIF.

This clonotype was seen many times. The chain is built from TRBV20-1 and TRBJ2-1; the D gene is possibly TRBD2 (6 bases). Germline-derived CDR1 and CDR2 are DFQATT and SNEGSKA (reference sequence). The CDR3 contains 16 residues. V lost 0 bases and J lost 0, with 12 bases in between. CDR3 sequence: CSARDSGLPSYNEQFF. The CDR3, as DNA: TGCAGTGCTAGAGATTCTGGACTACCCTCCTACAATGAGCAGTTCTTC.

The chain has TRBV20-1 and TRBJ2-5; perhaps TRBD1 as D (6 bases). The germline V and J ends were trimmed by 2 bases and 2 bases, with 9 bases remaining between them. Germline-derived CDR1 and CDR2 are DFQATT and SNEGSKA (reference sequence). The CDR3 totals 13 residues. In DNA form, the CDR3 reads TGCAGTGCTAGATTCCAGGGGCAAGAGACCCAGTACTTC. Residues: CSARFQGQETQYF.

This clonotype was recorded a few times. The chain links TRBV9 to TRBJ2-3, with 9 nucleotides matching TRBD2. The CDR3 runs 15 residues. The J segment lost 3 bases and the V segment lost 4 bases, leaving 6 bases of the junction unmatched. From germline, CDR1 is SGDLS and CDR2 YYNGEE. The chain's CDR3 is CASSFPAGGTDTQYF. CDR3 sequence (DNA): TGTGCCAGCAGCTTTCCAGCGGGGGGTACAGATACGCAGTATTTT.

This clonotype appeared many times. The chain uses TRBV20-1 and TRBJ2-1; 9 nucleotides agree with TRBD2. The CDR3 contains 14 residues. Trimming removed 6 bases from V and 0 bases from J; junction bases left unmatched: 3. CDR1 and CDR2 from the germline V gene are DFQATT and SNEGSKA (reference sequence). The CDR3 DNA reads as TGCAGTGCAGCGGGAGGCCTCTCCTACAATGAGCAGTTCTTC. It specifies CSAAGGLSYNEQFF.

This clonotype was counted ten times or more. CDR3 region: CSAREAETQYF. As DNA, the CDR3 is TGCAGTGCTAGAGAAGCGGAGACCCAGTACTTC. The V and J genes are TRBV20-1 and TRBJ2-5, with no clear D. CDR3 size: 11 residues. V was trimmed by 0 bases and J by 5 bases, leaving 4 bases between them. CDR1 is DFQATT, CDR2 SNEGSKA, per germline (reference sequence).

Concerning this clonotype: Given a much more abundant clone one base away, this may be a read error. This chain uses TRBV7-8 with TRBJ2-5, with 8 bases that match TRBD2. The CDR3 has 14 amino acids. Germline V gene sequence: CDR1 SGHVS, CDR2 FQNEAQ. Germline trimming cut 7 bases from V and 10 bases from J; bases unmatched to any gene: 14. CDR3 sequence: CASIPAGGLRNQYF. For the CDR3, the DNA is TGTGCCAGCATCCCGGCGGGGGGCTTAAGGAACCAGTACTTC.

This clonotype occurred many times. The chain has TRBV20-1 and TRBJ2-1; 12 nucleotides align to TRBD1. CDR3 length equals 14 residues. The V and J ends lost 3 bases and 8 bases, in that order; junction bases with no gene match: 5. Germline CDR1 and CDR2: DFQATT and SNEGSKA (reference sequence). DNA of the CDR3: TGCAGTGCTAGGCCGGGACAGGGGGCGTATGAGCAGTTCTTC. Amino acids: CSARPGQGAYEQFF.

Ten or more counts support this clonotype. The V gene is TRBV20-1, the J gene TRBJ2-1, with 10 bases lining up with TRBD2. This CDR3 has 15 amino acids. The trim removed 5 bases at V and 8 bases at J, leaving 12 bases unmatched. From germline, CDR1 is DFQATT and CDR2 SNEGSKA (reference sequence). Here the CDR3 DNA reads TGCAGTGCTCACCGGGCTAGCGGGAGTTTGGATGAGCAGTTCTTC. As protein: CSAHRASGSLDEQFF.

This clonotype was observed many times. The rearrangement uses TRBV3-1 and TRBJ2-2; 10 nucleotides align to TRBD1. The V and J ends lost 1 base and 6 bases, in that order; junction bases with no gene match: 11. Germline V gene sequence: CDR1 LGHDT, CDR2 YNNKEL (reference sequence). The CDR3 runs 18 residues. The CDR3: CASSQGHAGTGESGELFF. CDR3 in DNA: TGTGCCAGCAGCCAAGGGCACGCGGGGACAGGGGAGTCCGGGGAGCTGTTTTTT.

The rearrangement links TRBV7-8 to TRBJ2-1; TRBD2 matches 13 bases. V shed 5 bases, J shed 6 bases, and the junction held 19 bases outside the gene matches. Germline assignment: CDR1 SGHVS and CDR2 FQNEAQ. This CDR3 region has 20 residues. DNA of the CDR3: TGTGCCAGCAGCAAGAGGGCCCCGTTACTAGCGGGAGGGCCAGGCAATGAGCAGTTCTTC. Translation: CASSKRAPLLAGGPGNEQFF.

This clonotype was counted at least ten times. The chain carries TRBV5-1 and TRBJ2-7; no definite D call. The CDR3 covers 14 residues. The V gene's germline CDR1 is SGHRS and CDR2 YFSETQ. Trimming stripped 0 bases from V and 0 bases from J, with 7 bases between. The DNA for the CDR3 is TGCGCCAGCAGCTTGGACCGGAGCTCCTACGAGCAGTACTTC. It is translated as CASSLDRSSYEQYF.

The chain couples TRBV20-1 to TRBJ2-3; 8 bases align to TRBD2. This CDR3 has 17 residues. The trim removed 5 bases at V and 1 base at J, leaving 14 bases unmatched. The germline V gene has CDR1 DFQATT and CDR2 SNEGSKA (reference sequence). As DNA, the CDR3 is TGCAGTGCTCGAATAGCGGGGCGCCTCTGGGGCACAGATACGCAGTATTTT. Its translation: CSARIAGRLWGTDTQYF.

At least ten counts were recorded for this clonotype. The chain employs TRBV10-2 and TRBJ1-5; D may be TRBD1 (5 bases). Germline CDR1 WSHSY, CDR2 SAAADI. This CDR3 contains 13 residues. Trimming pared 7 bases from V and 1 base from J, leaving 8 bases between. The CDR3, as DNA: TGCGCCAGCACGTGGGACAGCAATCAGCCCCAGCATTTT. Residues: CASTWDSNQPQHF.

This clonotype was seen at least ten times. V is TRBV7-2 and J is TRBJ2-3; possibly TRBD2 for D (6 bases). The CDR3 loop spans 12 amino acids. With 7 bases removed from V and 4 bases from J, the gap between germline ends came to 9 bases. CDR1 is SGHTA and CDR2 is FQGNSA in the germline V gene. The CDR3 here is CASTQRADTQYF. Here the CDR3 DNA reads TGTGCCAGCACCCAGCGGGCAGATACGCAGTATTTT.

The sample holds many counts of this clonotype. The chain links TRBV20-1 to TRBJ2-7; 9 bases map to TRBD2. The ends lost 6 bases at V and 9 bases at J; junction bases unmatched: 9. CDR3 length: 12 residues. The germline V gene has CDR1 DFQATT and CDR2 SNEGSKA (reference sequence). CDR3 sequence reads: CSAAGGLSVQYF. The CDR3 DNA follows: TGCAGTGCCGCGGGAGGGTTAAGTGTGCAGTACTTC.

This clonotype turned up a few times. The chain couples TRBV18 to TRBJ1-3; 8 bases map to TRBD1. Per the germline V gene, CDR1 is KGHSH and CDR2 is LQKENI. CDR3 size: 15 residues. After removal of 2 bases from V and 2 bases from J, the junction contained 2 bases not matched to a gene. CDR3 sequence (DNA): TGTGCCAGCTCACCAAACAGGGGGACTGGAAACACCATATATTTT. Translated: CASSPNRGTGNTIYF.

In this sample, this clonotype turned up many times. V usage is TRBV5-1 and J usage is TRBJ2-7; 7 bases agree with TRBD2. This CDR3 has 15 amino acids. V lost 0 bases and J lost 5; bases outside the gene matches: 8. Germline V gene sequence: CDR1 SGHRS, CDR2 YFSETQ. CDR3 protein: CASSLDWREIHEQYF. As DNA, the CDR3 is TGCGCCAGCAGCTTGGACTGGCGGGAGATCCACGAGCAGTACTTC.

This clonotype was observed at least ten times. The rearrangement joins TRBV10-3 to TRBJ2-7, with 7 bases matching TRBD1. The CDR3 consists of 11 residues. Trimming cost V 10 bases and J 5 bases; bases outside gene matches: 5. The V gene's germline CDR1 is ENHRY and CDR2 SYGVKD. CDR3 DNA sequence: TGTGCCACCAAGCAGGGGGACGAGCAGTACGTC. Protein: CATKQGDEQYV.